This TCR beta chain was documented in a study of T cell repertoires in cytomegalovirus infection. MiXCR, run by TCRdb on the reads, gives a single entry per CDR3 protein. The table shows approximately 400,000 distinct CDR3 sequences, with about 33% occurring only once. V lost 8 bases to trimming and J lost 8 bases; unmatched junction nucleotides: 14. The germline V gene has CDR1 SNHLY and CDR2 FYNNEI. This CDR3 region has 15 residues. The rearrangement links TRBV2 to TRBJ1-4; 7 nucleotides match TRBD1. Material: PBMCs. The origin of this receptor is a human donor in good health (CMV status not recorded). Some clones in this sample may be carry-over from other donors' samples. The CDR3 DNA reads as TGTGCCAGCGACGGTGTGACAGGGCAAGAGGAAAAACTGTTTTTT. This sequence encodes CASDGVTGQEEKLFF.